These T cell receptor beta chains were read from a single sample in a study of OX40 agonist ivuxolimab in advanced cancers. Clones were read by immunoSEQ multiplex PCR, and TCRdb kept only the in-frame ones, dropping some. The sample consists of tens of thousands of clones, around 90% of them appearing once. The sample consisted of CD4+ or CD8+ T cells sorted from blood, taken in a trial of the OX40 agonist ivuxolimab. The receptors were sampled from an adult with an advanced solid tumor such as melanoma, head and neck, liver or kidney cancer. Both conserved end residues are part of each CDR3. Each record gives: J gene, D gene, clone size, V gene, CDR3 protein, CDR3 DNA. A D gene is named only where the DNA matches it firmly. The size entry is marked missing in some rows and otherwise reads once, few, many or a size class.

>TRBJ1-1|NA|NA|TRBV20-1
CSASRQTEAFF
TGCAGTGCTAGTCGACAGACTGAAGCTTTCTTT
>TRBJ1-2|NA|NA|TRBV2
CASRGDTTGYGYTF
TGTGCCAGCAGAGGTGACACCACGGGGTATGGCTACACCTTC
>TRBJ2-2|NA|NA|TRBV5-1
CASSFNTGELFF
TGCGCCAGCAGCTTTAACACCGGGGAGCTGTTTTTT
>TRBJ2-1|NA|NA|TRBV19
CASSAVFKDEQFF
TGTGCCAGTAGTGCGGTCTTTAAGGATGAGCAGTTCTTC
>TRBJ2-1|NA|NA|TRBV5-6
CASSTWESYNEQFF
TGTGCCAGCAGCACATGGGAGAGTTACAATGAGCAGTTCTTC
>TRBJ2-7|NA|NA|TRBV27
CASNPTQGYEQYF
TGTGCCAGCAACCCAACACAGGGCTACGAGCAGTACTTC
>TRBJ2-7|NA|NA|TRBV11-2
CASRRSTGSYEQYF
TGTGCCAGCAGGAGGAGCACTGGCTCCTACGAGCAGTACTTC
>TRBJ2-7|TRBD1|NA|TRBV27
CASSFTGTGGAEQYF
TGTGCCAGCAGTTTCACCGGGACAGGGGGCGCCGAGCAGTACTTC
>TRBJ2-7|TRBD2|NA|TRBV27
CASSTRELAGTYEQYF
TGTGCCAGCAGTACCCGCGAGCTAGCGGGAACCTACGAGCAGTACTTC
>TRBJ2-3|TRBD2|NA|TRBV29-1
CSVDGLALTDTQYF
TGCAGCGTTGACGGACTAGCGCTCACAGATACGCAGTATTTT
>TRBJ2-7|NA|NA|TRBV9
CASSPEGGFVYEQYF
TGTGCCAGCAGCCCCGAGGGGGGATTTGTATACGAGCAGTACTTC
>TRBJ2-7|NA|NA|TRBV5-1
CASKIGGGPNEQYF
TGCGCCAGCAAAATAGGGGGAGGGCCGAACGAGCAGTACTTC
>TRBJ1-5|NA|NA|TRBV27
CASSSLGGARNQPQHF
TGTGCCAGCAGTTCCCTCGGAGGGGCCCGCAATCAGCCCCAGCATTTT
>TRBJ2-3|TRBD2|NA|TRBV30
CAWLRGLADTDTQYF
TGTGCCTGGCTCAGGGGACTAGCGGACACAGATACGCAGTATTTT
>TRBJ1-5|NA|NA|TRBV6-6
CASTPTGGVSNQPQHF
TGTGCCAGCACCCCGACCGGCGGAGTTAGCAATCAGCCCCAGCATTTT
>TRBJ2-7|NA|NA|TRBV7-8
CASTPGFGGIYEQYF
TGTGCCAGCACCCCGGGCTTTGGGGGGATATACGAGCAGTACTTC
>TRBJ2-5|NA|NA|TRBV9
CASSARGIGRLYEETQYF
TGTGCCAGCAGCGCCAGAGGGATCGGACGGCTATATGAAGAGACCCAGTACTTC
>TRBJ1-5|NA|NA|TRBV27
CASSFGAGGNQPQHF
TGTGCCAGCAGTTTCGGCGCAGGGGGCAATCAGCCCCAGCATTTT
>TRBJ1-2|TRBD1|NA|TRBV5-1
CASSPSTGGVTGYGYTF
TGCGCCAGCAGCCCCTCCACAGGGGGCGTTACGGGCTATGGCTACACCTTC
>TRBJ2-2|NA|NA|TRBV28
CASSLLLAYANTGELFF
TGTGCCAGCAGTTTACTGCTAGCGTACGCGAACACCGGGGAGCTGTTTTTT
>TRBJ1-1|NA|few|TRBV29-1
CSVPGGGGTEAFF
TGCAGCGTTCCTGGGGGGGGTGGCACTGAAGCTTTCTTT
>TRBJ1-5|TRBD1|NA|TRBV6-1
CASSGAPGQFSAQHF
TGTGCCAGCAGTGGCGCCCCGGGACAGTTCTCGGCCCAGCATTTT
>TRBJ2-1|TRBD1|NA|TRBV27
CASSPLGTGMNNEQFF
TGTGCCAGCAGTCCCCTCGGGACAGGGATGAACAATGAGCAGTTCTTC
>TRBJ1-1|NA|NA|TRBV7-3
CASSLSSRGGEAFF
TGTGCCAGCAGCTTATCGTCCAGAGGGGGTGAAGCTTTCTTT
>TRBJ1-2|NA|few|TRBV2
CASSPRDIIGYTF
TGTGCCAGCAGCCCTAGGGACATTATTGGCTACACCTTC
>TRBJ1-6|NA|NA|TRBV6-5
CASSYSKGDSPLHF
TGTGCCAGCAGTTACTCGAAGGGGGATTCACCCCTCCACTTT
>TRBJ1-1|NA|NA|TRBV20-1
CSAIQGNEAFF
TGCAGTGCAATCCAGGGGAATGAAGCTTTCTTT
>TRBJ1-2|NA|NA|TRBV19
CASSIEPLGNYGYTF
TGTGCCAGTAGTATAGAGCCCTTGGGGAACTATGGCTACACCTTC
>TRBJ2-1|NA|NA|TRBV19
CASPRQEDLSSYNEQFF
TGTGCTTCCCCGAGACAGGAGGACTTGAGCTCCTACAATGAGCAGTTCTTC
>TRBJ1-4|NA|once|TRBV2
CASSRRSGGVEKLFF
TGTGCCAGCAGTCGAAGGTCCGGGGGCGTCGAAAAACTGTTTTTT
>TRBJ2-2|NA|NA|TRBV9
CASSVEGSGELFF
TGTGCCAGCAGCGTAGAGGGCTCCGGGGAGCTGTTTTTT
>TRBJ2-3|NA|NA|TRBV7-2
CASSPHEGTQYF
TGTGCCAGCAGTCCGCATGAGGGTACGCAGTATTTT
>TRBJ1-1|TRBD1|NA|TRBV29-1
CSVEGGQGGNTEAFF
TGCAGCGTTGAAGGGGGACAGGGAGGGAACACTGAAGCTTTCTTT
>TRBJ2-1|TRBD1|NA|TRBV7-9
CASSWVGTGEGNEQFF
TGTGCCAGCAGCTGGGTAGGGACAGGGGAAGGCAATGAGCAGTTCTTC
>TRBJ2-1|NA|NA|TRBV5-4
CASSFTGYNEQFF
TGTGCCAGCAGCTTCACAGGGTACAATGAGCAGTTCTTC
>TRBJ1-2|NA|few|TRBV6-6
CASSLDAGHAGYGYTF
TGTGCCAGCAGTTTAGACGCCGGCCATGCGGGGTATGGCTACACCTTC
>TRBJ1-1|NA|NA|TRBV9
CASSTQGATEAFF
TGTGCCAGCAGCACCCAGGGTGCCACTGAAGCTTTCTTT
>TRBJ2-1|NA|NA|TRBV27
CASSSGLTGGISYNEQFF
TGTGCCAGCAGTTCCGGTCTGACGGGCGGGATCTCCTACAATGAGCAGTTCTTC
>TRBJ2-7|NA|NA|TRBV1
CTSTGTSGRPYEQYF
TGCACCAGCACCGGGACTAGCGGGAGGCCCTACGAGCAGTACTTC
>TRBJ2-7|NA|NA|TRBV10-3
CAISEELYEQYF
TGTGCCATCAGTGAGGAGCTTTACGAGCAGTACTTC
>TRBJ2-5|TRBD1|NA|TRBV2
CADRVQETQYF
TGTGCTGACAGGGTACAAGAGACCCAGTACTTC
>TRBJ2-1|TRBD2|NA|TRBV7-9
CASSLLADYNEQFF
TGTGCCAGCAGCTTACTAGCGGACTACAATGAGCAGTTCTTC
>TRBJ2-7|NA|NA|TRBV19
CASSPGLKAGRFTYEQYF
TGTGCCAGTAGTCCGGGCTTAAAGGCAGGGAGATTCACCTACGAGCAGTACTTC